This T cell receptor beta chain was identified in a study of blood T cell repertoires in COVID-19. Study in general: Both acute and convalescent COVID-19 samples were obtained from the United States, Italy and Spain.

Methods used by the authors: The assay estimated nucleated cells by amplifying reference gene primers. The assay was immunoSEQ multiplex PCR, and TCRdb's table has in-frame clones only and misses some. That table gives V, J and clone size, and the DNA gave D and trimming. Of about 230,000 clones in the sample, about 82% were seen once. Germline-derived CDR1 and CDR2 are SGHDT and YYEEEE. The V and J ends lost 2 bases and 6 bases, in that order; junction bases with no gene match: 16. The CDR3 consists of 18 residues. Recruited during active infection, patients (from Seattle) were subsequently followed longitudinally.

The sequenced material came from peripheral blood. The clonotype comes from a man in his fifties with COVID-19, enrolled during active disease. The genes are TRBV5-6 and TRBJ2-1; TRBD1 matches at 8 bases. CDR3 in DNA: TGTGCCAGCAGCTTAGGGAGAGACAGGGGTTTTCTTGGCAATGAGCAGTTCTTC. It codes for CASSLGRDRGFLGNEQFF.